The entry that follows covers one T cell receptor beta chain sequence. Clones were sequenced by immunoSEQ multiplex PCR, and TCRdb holds only the in-frame ones, with some missing. The repertoire holds over 80,000 clones, with roughly 78% as singletons. The data were obtained in a study of blood T cell repertoires in COVID-19. The TCR was taken from a woman at least 80 years old with active or convalescent COVID-19. The specimen was peripheral blood.

CDR3 residues: CASSYSNGQGDQPQHF. The CDR3 bases are TGTGCCAGCAGTTACTCGAACGGGCAGGGGGATCAGCCCCAGCATTTT. The V gene is TRBV6-2 or TRBV6-3, the J gene TRBJ1-5; TRBD1 aligns across 7 bases. The CDR3 spans 16 residues. From germline, CDR1 is MNHEY and CDR2 SVGEGT. V was pared by 0 bases and J by 5 bases, with 7 bases of the junction left unmatched.